What follows are 27 T cell receptor beta chains derived from one specimen sequenced in a study of human T cells and chemical hapten exposure. Sample time point: pre-sensitization, week 0. Documented treatment: therapeutic diphenylcyclopropenone sensitization with weekly scalp DPC. Each CDR3 protein is one row after TCRdb ran MiXCR on the RACE reads. The data show 80,000 to 95,000 distinct CDR3 sequences, roughly 9.1% seen once. The sequences come from whole blood, collected in connection with sensitization to the hapten diphenylcyclopropenone (DPC). The receptors stem from a woman aged 35 to 49 with alopecia areata. Some clones in this sample may be carry-over from other donors' samples.

This clonotype occurred many times. This chain connects TRBV10-3 to TRBJ1-2; 7 nucleotides agree with TRBD1. After removal of 6 bases from V and 6 bases from J, the junction contained 13 bases not matched to a gene. This CDR3 contains 15 residues. The germline gives CDR1 ENHRY, CDR2 SYGVKD. For the CDR3, the DNA is TGTGCCATCAGGGCAGGACAGGCGGGGGAGAATGGCTACACCTTC. Its protein is CAIRAGQAGENGYTF.

The rearrangement uses TRBV5-6 and TRBJ1-4, with 9 bases lining up with TRBD1. Losses at the gene ends were 2 bases for V and 8 bases for J; bases not matched to a gene: 7. This CDR3 is built from 15 residues. Germline CDR1 is SGHDT and CDR2 is YYEEEE. The DNA for the CDR3 is TGTGCCAGCAGCTTACGGGACAGGGCCGGGGAAAAACTGTTTTTT. Translating gives CASSLRDRAGEKLFF.

This clonotype was counted ten times or more. The chain joins TRBV7-8 to TRBJ1-1; unclear D gene. Germline CDR1 and CDR2: SGHVS and FQNEAQ. The V and J ends lost 1 base and 3 bases respectively, with 6 bases between them. This CDR3 is built from 13 residues. CDR3 protein: CASSLDGYTEAFF. CDR3 bases: TGTGCCAGCAGCTTAGATGGGTACACTGAAGCTTTCTTT.

The sample holds many counts of this clonotype. The chain recombines TRBV7-2 with TRBJ2-5; weak D call: TRBD2 (5 bases). The germline V gene has CDR1 SGHTA and CDR2 FQGNSA. This CDR3 has 14 residues. V lost 1 base, J lost 7 bases, and 13 bases lay in between. This CDR3 reads CASSLEGTRGTQYF. Here the CDR3 DNA reads TGTGCCAGCAGCTTAGAGGGTACACGGGGGACCCAGTACTTC.

This clonotype was seen many times. The CDR3 DNA reads as TGTGCCAGCAGCCAAGAGTTAAGGAGATGGAGCACAGATACGCAGTATTTT. Residues: CASSQELRRWSTDTQYF. The chain combines TRBV3-1 with TRBJ2-3; D is unclear. Germline loops: CDR1 LGHDT, CDR2 YNNKEL (reference sequence). This CDR3 has 17 residues. Deletions cut 0 bases from V and 0 bases from J, with 13 bases between.

This clonotype has ten or more counts. J is TRBJ2-7 and V is TRBV12-3 or TRBV12-4, with 10 nucleotides matching TRBD1. This CDR3 is 16 amino acids long. V dropped 3 bases and J dropped 0; count of bases not matched to a gene: 5. The CDR3 DNA reads TGTGCCAGCAGTTTTGGAAGGACAGGGGGCTCCTACGAGCAGTACTTC. It specifies CASSFGRTGGSYEQYF.

The V call is TRBV6-5, the J call TRBJ2-7; 8 bases are a match to TRBD1. Germline CDR1 and CDR2: MNHEY and SVGAGI. V lost 6 bases, J lost 2 bases, and 6 bases stayed unmatched. The CDR3 contains 14 residues. The CDR3 reads CASSKDRGAYEQYF. The CDR3 nucleotides are TGTGCCAGCAGCAAAGACAGGGGAGCCTACGAGCAGTACTTC.

In its sample, this clonotype was seen a few times. The genes are TRBV5-1 and TRBJ2-7; either TRBD1 or TRBD2 may supply D (5 bases each). Per the germline V gene, CDR1 is SGHRS and CDR2 is YFSETQ. V was cut by 3 bases and J by 2 bases, with 12 bases left in between. The CDR3 length is 14 residues. Here the CDR3 reads CASSWGTETYEQYF. The CDR3 DNA follows: TGCGCCAGCAGCTGGGGGACCGAAACCTACGAGCAGTACTTC.

This clonotype was seen a handful of times. The rearrangement links TRBV7-2 to TRBJ2-5; no reliable D call. Germline V gives CDR1 SGHTA, CDR2 FQGNSA. V dropped 2 bases and J dropped 4 bases, with 11 bases sitting between them. The CDR3 covers 14 residues. CDR3 residues: CASSLRSSLETQYF. The CDR3, as DNA: TGTGCCAGCAGCTTACGGTCCTCATTAGAGACCCAGTACTTC.

This clonotype was detected ten times or more. The chain has TRBV12-3 or TRBV12-4 and TRBJ1-5; TRBD1 is a possible D gene (5 bases). Trimming took off 2 bases at V and 6 bases at J, with 17 bases between the two ends. The CDR3 consists of 16 residues. CDR3 nucleotides: TGTGCCAGCAGTTTAAATAGCGGGGGGGAGGTTCAGCCCCAGCATTTT. Amino acids: CASSLNSGGEVQPQHF.

At least ten counts were recorded for this clonotype. The V call is TRBV5-5, the J call TRBJ1-4; D is perhaps TRBD1 (5 bases). Germline V gene lookup returns CDR1 SGHKS and CDR2 YYEKEE (reference sequence). This CDR3 contains 16 residues. The V end lost 0 bases, the J end lost 0 bases, and 9 bases lay between the germline ends. The CDR3 sequence: CASSLDRSSTNEKLFF. CDR3 DNA: TGTGCCAGCAGCTTGGACAGGAGCTCAACTAATGAAAAACTGTTTTTT. The full variable domain, in which reference TRBV5-5 and TRBJ1-4 provide the parts outside the CDR3, is DAGVTQSPTHLIKTRGQQVTLRCSPISGHKSVSWYQQVLGQGPQFIFQYYEKEERGRGNFPDRFSARQFPNYSSELNVNALLLGDSALYLCASSLDRSSTNEKLFFGSGTQLSVL.

The V and J genes are TRBV5-1 and TRBJ1-6; no firm D call. The CDR3 has 14 residues. Germline V gene lookup returns CDR1 SGHRS and CDR2 YFSETQ. The ends were cut back, 0 bases at V and 4 bases at J, with 5 bases in the middle. In DNA form, the CDR3 reads TGCGCCAGCAGCTTGGACCAGTATAATTCACCCCTCCACTTT. Protein: CASSLDQYNSPLHF. The variable domain in full, completed from reference TRBV5-1 and TRBJ1-6, reads KAGVTQTPRYLIKTRGQQVTLSCSPISGHRSVSWYQQTPGQGLQFLFEYFSETQRNKGNFPGRFSGRQFSNSRSEMNVSTLELGDSALYLCASSLDQYNSPLHFGNGTRLTVT.

This clonotype was counted at least ten times. The chain joins TRBV18 to TRBJ2-5; TRBD1 aligns across 12 bases. This CDR3 is 17 amino acids long. V lost 0 bases to trimming and J lost 2 bases; unmatched junction nucleotides: 4. Germline-derived CDR1 and CDR2 are KGHSH and LQKENI. Written as DNA, the CDR3 is TGTGCCAGCTCACCACCCGGGACAGGGGGCGTACAAGAGACCCAGTACTTC. It encodes CASSPPGTGGVQETQYF.

This clonotype was seen many times. The chain joins TRBV10-2 to TRBJ1-5; the D is unclear. This CDR3 is 13 amino acids long. The ends were cut back, 7 bases at V and 1 base at J, with 8 bases in the middle. The germline gives CDR1 WSHSY, CDR2 SAAADI. CDR3: CASTSGSNQPQHF. The DNA of the CDR3 is TGCGCCAGCACGAGCGGAAGCAATCAGCCCCAGCATTTT.

V is TRBV29-1 and J is TRBJ1-5, with TRBD1 matching 7 bases. This CDR3 contains 14 residues. V lost 7 bases, J lost 8 bases, and 14 bases stayed unmatched. Germline V gene data show CDR1 as SQVTM and CDR2 as ANQGSEA. CDR3 loop: CSALDRASREPQHF. In DNA, the CDR3 is TGCAGCGCTCTAGACAGGGCATCACGGGAGCCCCAGCATTTT.

A word on this clonotype: This may stem from a read error, because a much larger clone lies one nucleotide away. Here the CDR3 reads CASSPGRVTDTQYF. The CDR3 DNA is TGTGCCAGCAGCCCCGGGAGGGTCACAGATACGCAGTATTTT. The V call is TRBV3-1, the J call TRBJ2-3; the match to TRBD2 covers 8 bases. J was trimmed by 2 bases and V by 4 bases; bases with no gene match: 2. Germline lookup yields CDR1 LGHDT and CDR2 YNNKEL (reference sequence). CDR3 length: 14 amino acids.

The sample holds a few counts of this clonotype. The chain combines TRBV7-9 with TRBJ2-2; no definite D call. Germline-derived CDR1 and CDR2 are SEHNR and FQNEAQ (reference sequence). Trimming stripped 2 bases from V and 4 bases from J, with 11 bases between. The CDR3 extends over 15 amino acids. This chain's CDR3 is CASSLLWGSTGELFF. CDR3 nucleotide sequence: TGTGCCAGCAGCTTACTGTGGGGTTCCACCGGGGAGCTGTTTTTT.

This clonotype was seen many times. CDR3 DNA: TGTGCAAGTCGCTTAGGGTCGGCCCCGGAGGGCGAGCAGTACTTC. Translating it yields CASRLGSAPEGEQYF. The chain uses TRBV12-2 and TRBJ2-7; the table assigns TRBD2, which was not confirmed against the DNA. TRBV12-2 is a listed pseudogene. This CDR3 comprises 15 residues.

This clonotype has a count of ten or more. This sequence joins TRBV3-1 and TRBJ1-1, with D perhaps TRBD1 (6 bases). Per germline, CDR1 LGHDT and CDR2 YNNKEL (reference sequence). V dropped 4 bases and J dropped 4 bases, with 13 bases sitting between them. CDR3 length: 14 residues. The DNA of the CDR3 is TGTGCCAGCAGCCCCGGACGGGGGGCCACTGAAGCTTTCTTT. Translation: CASSPGRGATEAFF.

In this sample, this clonotype turned up a few times. The V gene is TRBV6-6, the J gene TRBJ1-6; weak D call: TRBD1 (5 bases). CDR3 length equals 17 residues. V was shortened by 2 bases and J by 3 bases, with 14 bases between the two germline ends. Germline-derived CDR1 and CDR2 are MNHNY and SVGAGI (reference sequence). CDR3 sequence: CASSYVPGVGYNSPLHF. CDR3 nucleotides: TGTGCCAGCAGTTACGTGCCGGGGGTGGGCTATAATTCACCCCTCCACTTT.

This clonotype appeared a few times. An end of the junction does not agree with germline; a read error may underlie this. The rearrangement uses TRBV24-1 and TRBJ2-1; tentatively, D is TRBD1 or TRBD2 (5 bases each). CDR1 is KGHDR, CDR2 SFDVKD, per germline. The CDR3 length is 14 residues. CDR3 amino acids: CATSVLVPGPRVIF. CDR3 DNA: TGTGCCACCAGTGTCCTCGTACCGGGGCCCAGGGTGATCTTC.

This clonotype was observed a handful of times. This chain joins TRBV7-9 and TRBJ1-3; 7 bases fit TRBD1. The V and J ends lost 7 bases and 10 bases, in that order; junction bases with no gene match: 13. Germline V gene lookup returns CDR1 SEHNR and CDR2 FQNEAQ (reference sequence). The CDR3 length is 14 residues. DNA of the CDR3: TGTGCCAGCACCAACCCCGGGACAGCACCAACCATATATTTT. Translated, it gives CASTNPGTAPTIYF.

This clonotype has a handful of counts. V gene TRBV7-9 combines with J gene TRBJ2-3, with 12 bases lining up with TRBD1. The CDR3 loop spans 17 amino acids. The J segment lost 4 bases and the V segment lost 5 bases, leaving 10 bases of the junction unmatched. CDR1 and CDR2 (germline): SEHNR, FQNEAQ (reference sequence). CDR3 sequence reads: CASSVGTGGFGADTQYF. DNA of the CDR3: TGTGCCAGCAGCGTTGGGACAGGGGGCTTCGGAGCAGATACGCAGTATTTT.

This rearrangement joins TRBV3-1 to TRBJ2-7; no definite D call. Germline assignment: CDR1 LGHDT and CDR2 YNNKEL (reference sequence). The CDR3 consists of 11 residues. V dropped 3 bases and J dropped 2 bases, with 2 bases sitting between them. DNA for the CDR3: TGTGCCAGCAGCCAGGCCTACGAGCAGTACTTC. Translating gives CASSQAYEQYF.

V and J are TRBV7-2 and TRBJ2-2; D possibly corresponds to TRBD1 (6 bases). This CDR3 contains 18 residues. V gave up 0 bases and J gave up 1 base, with 15 bases separating them. Germline values: CDR1 SGHTA, CDR2 FQGNSA. The DNA of the CDR3 is TGTGCCAGCAGCTTAGCGTATGGGGTGACAGGGAACACCGGGGAGCTGTTTTTT. This gives the protein CASSLAYGVTGNTGELFF.

This clonotype was detected ten times or more. The gene calls are TRBV5-1 and TRBJ2-3; TRBD1 aligns across 7 bases. With 4 bases clipped from V and 3 bases from J, the junction kept 5 bases outside the gene matches. Germline CDR1 and CDR2: SGHRS and YFSETQ. The CDR3 spans 14 residues. In DNA form, the CDR3 reads TGCGCCAGCAGCCTGCTCAGGGGGACAGATACGCAGTATTTT. This gives the protein CASSLLRGTDTQYF.

The sample holds a few counts of this clonotype. The rearrangement joins TRBV6-6 to TRBJ2-3, with D uncertain. Germline-derived CDR1 and CDR2 are MNHNY and SVGAGI (reference sequence). Trimming removed 6 bases from V and 1 base from J, with 11 bases in between. The CDR3 totals 14 residues. CDR3 residues: CASRMSVGTDTQYF. CDR3 DNA: TGTGCCAGCAGGATGAGCGTAGGCACAGATACGCAGTATTTT.